This entry lists 23 T cell receptor beta chains sequenced from one sample in a study of blood T cell repertoires in COVID-19. Using immunoSEQ multiplex PCR, the repertoire was profiled, and TCRdb retains in-frame clones only, with some absent. The sample has almost 50,000 clones, around 83% seen once. Sequenced material: peripheral blood. Receptor source: a man in his forties or fifties with acute or convalescent COVID-19.

The chain joins TRBV28 to TRBJ2-7; 15 positions agree with TRBD2. The CDR3 runs 18 residues. Germline CDR1 and CDR2: MDHEN and SYDVKM. The ends lost 4 bases at V and 0 bases at J; junction bases unmatched: 7. The CDR3 region is CASSSGLAGGSFSYEQYF. The CDR3 nucleotides read TGTGCCAGCAGTTCGGGACTAGCGGGGGGTTCCTTCTCCTACGAGCAGTACTTC.

The chain uses TRBV10-3 and TRBJ2-2; TRBD2 agrees at 14 bases. This CDR3 spans 16 amino acids. Looked up from germline, CDR1 is ENHRY and CDR2 is SYGVKD. The V segment lost 6 bases and the J segment 4 bases; nucleotides outside the gene matches: 4. CDR3 region: CAIRGLAGEGTGELFF. CDR3 bases: TGTGCCATCAGGGGACTAGCGGGAGAGGGCACCGGGGAGCTGTTTTTT.

The chain uses TRBV2 and TRBJ2-7; D remains unclear. V was clipped by 8 bases and J by 5 bases, with 7 bases between them. This CDR3 comprises 10 residues. CDR1 and CDR2 (germline): SNHLY, FYNNEI. CDR3 sequence reads: CASLENEQYF. CDR3 bases: TGTGCCAGCCTAGAGAACGAGCAGTACTTC.

The V call is TRBV6-6, the J call TRBJ1-5; D is possibly TRBD1 (6 bases). Between the trimmed V and J ends, which lost 3 bases and 3 bases, there was a span of 15 bases. CDR1 MNHNY and CDR2 SVGAGI come from the germline V gene (reference sequence). The CDR3 has 16 amino acids. The chain's CDR3 is CASSYLGGGANQPQHF. CDR3 DNA sequence: TGTGCCAGCAGTTATCTAGGTGGGGGCGCCAATCAGCCCCAGCATTTT.

The rearrangement links TRBV19 to TRBJ1-5; TRBD1 aligns across 10 bases. This CDR3 has 17 amino acids. Germline V gene lookup returns CDR1 LNHDA and CDR2 SQIVND (reference sequence). The V segment lost 3 bases and the J segment 4 bases; nucleotides outside the gene matches: 9. The DNA for the CDR3 is TGTGCCAGTAGTATGCAGAGGACAGGGGGTTTGAATCAGCCCCAGCATTTT. It encodes CASSMQRTGGLNQPQHF.

A single count supports this clone. The rearrangement uses TRBV19 and TRBJ2-7; possibly TRBD2 for D (6 bases). Trimming took off 3 bases at V and 1 base at J, with 13 bases between the two ends. Germline lookup yields CDR1 LNHDA and CDR2 SQIVND (reference sequence). The CDR3 length is 15 residues. The CDR3 sequence: CASSMRDRPSYEQYF. The CDR3 DNA reads TGTGCCAGTAGTATGCGGGACCGCCCTTCCTACGAGCAGTACTTC.

This clone was recorded only once. This chain joins TRBV6-1 and TRBJ2-3; 8 bases line up with TRBD2. The V gene's germline CDR1 is MNHNS and CDR2 SASEGT. V shed 2 bases, J shed 4 bases, and the junction held 8 bases outside the gene matches. CDR3 length equals 16 residues. DNA for the CDR3: TGTGCCAGCAGTGAATTTAGCGGGGAAGGGTCAGATACGCAGTATTTT. Protein: CASSEFSGEGSDTQYF.

The V and J genes are TRBV5-6 and TRBJ2-5, with D possibly being TRBD1 (5 bases). V was trimmed by 3 bases and J by 1 base, leaving 7 bases between them. Germline V CDR1 and CDR2: SGHDT, YYEEEE. There are 13 residues in the CDR3. The CDR3 region has the DNA TGTGCCAGCAGCTCCAGGGCCCAAGAGACCCAGTACTTC. Encoded protein: CASSSRAQETQYF.

This rearrangement joins TRBV28 to TRBJ2-7, with D uncertain. Trimming pared 3 bases from V and 1 base from J, leaving 16 bases between. Germline CDR1 reads MDHEN; CDR2 reads SYDVKM. This CDR3 has 16 amino acids. This CDR3 is CASSFGLATLSYEQYF. The CDR3 DNA is TGTGCCAGCAGTTTTGGCTTAGCCACTTTGTCCTACGAGCAGTACTTC.

The chain links TRBV7-8 to TRBJ2-3; the match to TRBD2 covers 9 bases. This CDR3 comprises 18 residues. Looked up from germline, CDR1 is SGHVS and CDR2 is FQNEAQ. V shed 0 bases and J 0 bases; nucleotides not matched to a gene: 7. CDR3 in DNA: TGTGCCAGCAGCTTAGCGGATGTAGCGGGGGAGAGCACAGATACGCAGTATTTT. Protein: CASSLADVAGESTDTQYF. Together with reference TRBV7-8 and TRBJ2-3, the CDR3 gives the full variable domain: GAGVSQSPRYKVAKRGQDVALRCDPISGHVSLFWYQQALGQGPEFLTYFQNEAQLDKSGLPSDRFFAERPEGSVSTLKIQRTQQEDSAVYLCASSLADVAGESTDTQYFGPGTRLTVL.

The rearrangement uses TRBV6-2 or TRBV6-3 and TRBJ1-2; D not resolved. V was trimmed by 4 bases and J by 2 bases, leaving 11 bases between them. CDR3 length: 14 amino acids. The germline V gene has CDR1 MNHEY and CDR2 SVGEGT. CDR3: CASSLISGNYGYTF. The CDR3 DNA sequence: TGTGCCAGCAGTTTAATTTCCGGGAACTATGGCTACACCTTC.

V and J are TRBV12-5 and TRBJ2-2; TRBD2 is a possible D gene (5 bases). The CDR3 length is 14 residues. Germline V CDR1 and CDR2: LGHNT, FRNRAP. V was clipped by 0 bases and J by 5 bases, with 7 bases between them. The CDR3, as DNA: TGTGCTAGTGGTTTGGTACCGGGGACCGGGGAGCTGTTTTTT. This codes for CASGLVPGTGELFF. The whole variable domain, remainder taken from reference TRBV12-5 and TRBJ2-2, is DARVTQTPRHKVTEMGQEVTMRCQPILGHNTVFWYRQTMMQGLELLAYFRNRAPLDDSGMPKDRFSAEMPDATLATLKIQPSEPRDSAVYFCASGLVPGTGELFFGEGSRLTVL.

The chain combines TRBV28 with TRBJ1-2; D might be TRBD1 (6 bases). The V end was cut by 4 bases, the J end by 6 bases, with 12 bases between. Germline assignment: CDR1 MDHEN and CDR2 SYDVKM. The CDR3 length is 13 residues. Here the CDR3 reads CASSYTGWDGYTF. CDR3 sequence (DNA): TGTGCCAGCAGTTACACAGGGTGGGATGGCTACACCTTC.

V usage is TRBV28 and J usage is TRBJ1-4; D is perhaps TRBD1 (5 bases). V was trimmed by 5 bases and J by 4 bases, leaving 17 bases between them. CDR3 length equals 16 residues. CDR1 and CDR2 from the germline V gene are MDHEN and SYDVKM. DNA for the CDR3: TGTGCCAGCAGTAAACCCAGGAGGGGCAGTAATGAAAAACTGTTTTTT. Encoded protein: CASSKPRRGSNEKLFF.

The chain links TRBV19 to TRBJ2-5; tentatively, D is TRBD1 (5 bases). The germline CDR1 and CDR2 sequences are LNHDA and SQIVND (reference sequence). V was cut by 6 bases and J by 0 bases, with 17 bases left in between. This CDR3 contains 16 residues. The CDR3 nucleotides read TGTGCCAGTAGCCTCTCAGGGTTAGGGTACCAAGAGACCCAGTACTTC. It is translated as CASSLSGLGYQETQYF. Full variable domain (missing parts from reference TRBV19 and TRBJ2-5): DGGITQSPKYLFRKEGQNVTLSCEQNLNHDAMYWYRQDPGQGLRLIYYSQIVNDFQKGDIAEGYSVSREKKESFPLTVTSAQKNPTAFYLCASSLSGLGYQETQYFGPGTRLLVL.

This clone was recorded a few times. V usage is TRBV4-3 and J usage is TRBJ2-6, with 7 bases aligning to TRBD1. J lost 4 bases, V lost 4 bases, and 10 bases had no gene match. Germline V lookup: CDR1 LGHNA, CDR2 YSLEER. The CDR3 is 17 residues long. CDR3 in amino acids: CASSPSEQGSGANVLTF. The CDR3 coding sequence is TGCGCCAGCAGCCCCTCCGAACAGGGGTCGGGGGCCAACGTCCTGACTTTC.

The rearrangement joins TRBV6-6 to TRBJ1-2, with D possibly TRBD1 on 5 matching bases. Germline V gene lookup returns CDR1 MNHNY and CDR2 SVGAGI (reference sequence). Trimming took 6 bases from V and 2 from J, leaving 10 bases between them. This CDR3 has 13 amino acids. The CDR3 loop reads CASSQTGNYGYTF. The CDR3 DNA sequence: TGTGCCAGCAGCCAAACAGGAAACTATGGCTACACCTTC.

The V and J genes are TRBV7-6 and TRBJ2-3, with D perhaps matching TRBD2 (6 bases). There are 16 residues in the CDR3. Germline loops: CDR1 SGHVS, CDR2 FNYEAQ. V lost 5 bases to trimming and J lost 3 bases, with 18 bases between them. The CDR3, as DNA: TGTGCCAGCAGCCCCTCAAAGGTTGGGAGGACAGATACGCAGTATTTT. Amino acids: CASSPSKVGRTDTQYF.

The chain carries TRBV7-2 and TRBJ2-1; D may be TRBD2 (6 bases). Trimming stripped 10 bases from V and 1 base from J, with 14 bases between. Germline V lookup: CDR1 SGHTA, CDR2 FQGNSA. This CDR3 has 14 amino acids. The CDR3 bases are TGTGCCACCTCCTCGGGGGAATCCTACAATGAGCAGTTCTTC. Protein product: CATSSGESYNEQFF.

The V gene is TRBV6-5, the J gene TRBJ2-3; 9 bases agree with TRBD1. This CDR3 contains 12 residues. CDR1 is MNHEY, CDR2 SVGAGI, per germline. Unmatched junction bases numbered 7, after V lost 7 bases and J lost 11 bases. The CDR3 region has the DNA TGTGCCAGCAAAAAGGGACAGGGAGGGCAGTATTTT. It specifies CASKKGQGGQYF.

The chain combines TRBV12-3 or TRBV12-4 with TRBJ1-6, with D perhaps matching TRBD1 (6 bases). The V and J ends lost 6 bases and 14 bases respectively, with 11 bases between them. CDR3 length equals 11 residues. CDR3 in DNA: TGTGCCAGCAGAAAAGACAGGACCCTCCACTTT. Encoded protein: CASRKDRTLHF.

The genes are TRBV7-2 and TRBJ2-1; 10 bases agree with TRBD2. With V trimmed by 1 base and J by 7 bases, 7 bases remained unmatched. The CDR3 covers 16 residues. In germline, CDR1 is SGHTA, CDR2 FQGNSA. CDR3 in amino acids: CASSLGASGGFNEQFF. CDR3 DNA: TGTGCCAGCAGCTTAGGTGCTAGCGGGGGCTTTAATGAGCAGTTCTTC.

This chain connects TRBV28 to TRBJ1-2; weak D call: TRBD1 (5 bases). The CDR3 contains 12 residues. V dropped 2 bases and J dropped 8 bases, with 9 bases sitting between them. CDR1 MDHEN and CDR2 SYDVKM come from the germline V gene. CDR3 DNA sequence: TGTGCCAGCAGTTTAGGGGGGTTGGGCTACACCTTC. Translating it yields CASSLGGLGYTF.